This TCR beta chain derives from a study of blood T cell repertoires in COVID-19. Study-wide background: Samples representing acute and convalescent COVID-19 were sourced from the United States, Italy and Spain.

This CDR3 comprises 14 residues. Per germline, CDR1 MGHRA and CDR2 YSYEKL. With V trimmed by 4 bases and J by 4 bases, 4 bases remained unmatched. This table comes from immunoSEQ multiplex PCR, and its TCRdb copy is limited to in-frame clones, with some not included. The profile covers 150,000 to 200,000 clones, with 65% to 85% appearing a single time and roughly 9.2% taken by the ten largest. Sequenced material: peripheral blood. The TCR sequence derives from an elderly woman with active or convalescent COVID-19. The chain links TRBV4-1 to TRBJ2-1; 7 bases are shared with TRBD2. The CDR3: CASSPWGGYNEQFF. In DNA, the CDR3 is TGCGCCAGCAGCCCGTGGGGGGGATACAATGAGCAGTTCTTC.